These T cell receptor beta chains were read from a single sample in a study of technical replicates of blood from several donors. The assay was immunoSEQ multiplex PCR, and TCRdb's table has in-frame clones only and misses some. The table shows roughly 65,000 clones, with around 85% occurring only once. Sequencing input: PBMCs. These receptors were taken from a human donor in good health. Some clones in this sample may be carry-over from other donors' samples. CDR3s include the opening cysteine and the closing phenylalanine or tryptophan. The D gene is left open where the match is weak. Clone sizes are given selectively: once, few, many, or a class where the clone is expanded.

d_call	v_call	j_call	cdr3_length	clone_size	cdr3_nt	cdr3_aa
NA	TRBV6-1	TRBJ2-1	16	NA	TGTGCCAGCAGTGTTTCTTCGGGGATTTCCTACAATGAGCAGTTCTTC	CASSVSSGISYNEQFF
NA	TRBV28	TRBJ1-2	15	few	NA	CASSTSTGGLHGYTF
NA	TRBV9	TRBJ1-2	15	NA	TGTGCCAGCAGCGTAGGCGTAGAAGCTAACTATGGCTACACCTTC	CASSVGVEANYGYTF
NA	TRBV18	TRBJ1-1	13	NA	TGTGCCAGCTCCCCCAGACAGAGCACTGAAGCTTTCTTT	CASSPRQSTEAFF
NA	TRBV4-1	TRBJ1-1	14	NA	TGCGCCAGCAGCCAAGTCGGGGTCTCCACTGAAGCTTTCTTT	CASSQVGVSTEAFF
NA	TRBV5-1	TRBJ1-1	13	once	TGCGCCAGCAGCCGGCAGGGGAACACTGAAGCTTTCTTT	CASSRQGNTEAFF
NA	TRBV7-2	TRBJ1-1	14	NA	TGTGCCAGCAGCTTAGGGGGCTTGAGCACTGAAGCTTTCTTT	CASSLGGLSTEAFF
TRBD1	TRBV6-6	TRBJ1-1	16	NA	TGTGCCAGCAGCAGTGGGAGACAGGGGGCTTACACTGAAGCTTTCTTT	CASSSGRQGAYTEAFF
TRBD2	TRBV7-9	TRBJ2-7	15	NA	TGTGCCAGCAGCTTGGCTAGCGGGGCCACCTACGAGCAGTACTTC	CASSLASGATYEQYF
TRBD2	TRBV4-3	TRBJ2-5	20	NA	TGCGCCAGCAGCCAAGTATATGTGACTAGCGGGGGGGCCTATTTAGAGACCCAGTACTTC	CASSQVYVTSGGAYLETQYF
TRBD1	TRBV19	TRBJ1-6	16	NA	TGTGCCAGTAGTATAGATCCCGGGACAGGGGTTTCACCCCTCCACTTT	CASSIDPGTGVSPLHF
NA	TRBV19	TRBJ1-2	13	NA	TGTGCCAGTGGACAATACGGAAGCTATGGCTACACCTTC	CASGQYGSYGYTF
TRBD1	TRBV2	TRBJ2-7	15	NA	TGTGCCAGCCGCAGACAGGGGGCCCCCACCTACGAGCAGTACTTC	CASRRQGAPTYEQYF
NA	TRBV5-6	TRBJ1-1	14	NA	TGTGCCAGCAGCGAGGCGCGAGTCTTCACTGAAGCTTTCTTT	CASSEARVFTEAFF
TRBD1	TRBV27	TRBJ2-3	13	NA	TGTGCCAGCAAGCGGCAGGGGGCAGATACGCAGTATTTT	CASKRQGADTQYF
NA	TRBV21-1	TRBJ2-5	14	once	TGTGCCAGCAAGGACAGGGGCGCTCGGGAGACCCAGTACTTC	CASKDRGARETQYF
TRBD2	TRBV5-1	TRBJ2-1	16	NA	TGCGCCAGCAGCCCGGGACTAGCGGGAGTTCACAATGAGCAGTTCTTC	CASSPGLAGVHNEQFF
NA	TRBV25-1	TRBJ1-2	13	NA	TGTGCCAGCAGTGATTATTCGGTAGATGGCTACACCTTC	CASSDYSVDGYTF
NA	TRBV7-9	TRBJ1-1	14	NA	TGTGCCAGCAGCTTTGAGGGTAAACACACTGAAGCTTTCTTT	CASSFEGKHTEAFF
NA	TRBV7-2	TRBJ2-7	13	NA	TGTGCCAGCAGCTCGATCACAGGGATCGAGCAGTACTTC	CASSSITGIEQYF
NA	TRBV5-6	TRBJ2-5	14	NA	TGTGCCAGCAGCACGGGTAACTTACAAGAGACCCAGTACTTC	CASSTGNLQETQYF
NA	TRBV14	TRBJ2-1	12	NA	TGTGCCAGCAGCCAGCAGCGACAGGAGCAGTTCTTC	CASSQQRQEQFF
TRBD2	TRBV5-6	TRBJ2-3	16	NA	TGTGCCAGCAGCCTCGGATCTAGCGGGGGGATATATACGCAGTATTTT	CASSLGSSGGIYTQYF
NA	TRBV6-6	TRBJ1-2	12	NA	TGTGCCACCCAGCAAGGGGTCGGTGGCTACACCTTC	CATQQGVGGYTF
TRBD2	TRBV6-1	TRBJ2-7	15	NA	TGTGCCAGCAGCCTTCGACTAGCGGACTCCTACGAGCAGTACTTC	CASSLRLADSYEQYF
NA	TRBV4-3	TRBJ1-6	15	NA	TGCGCCAGCAGCCAAGGCCGAGCGGTATATTCACCCCTCCACTTT	CASSQGRAVYSPLHF
NA	TRBV5-6	TRBJ1-6	13	NA	TGTGCCAGCACCCACGAGATGAATTCACCCCTCCACTTT	CASTHEMNSPLHF
NA	TRBV9	TRBJ1-1	14	few	TGTGCCAGCAGCCCTACAGGGTTAACCACTGAAGCTTTCTTT	CASSPTGLTTEAFF
TRBD1	TRBV5-1	TRBJ2-3	15	NA	TGCGCCAGCAGCACCAACAGGGGGCAGGCAGGTACGCAGTATTTT	CASSTNRGQAGTQYF
NA	TRBV7-3	TRBJ2-3	12	once	TGTGCCAGCAGCCAGGACACAGATACGCAGTATTTT	CASSQDTDTQYF
NA	TRBV7-2	TRBJ2-4	14	NA	TGTGCCGGATCCCACGCGGGGAAGGGAAACATTCAGTACTTC	CAGSHAGKGNIQYF
NA	TRBV11-2	TRBJ2-6	17	NA	TGTGCCAGCAGCGACGAGTCTGGGCGCTCTGGGGCCAACGTCCTGACTTTC	CASSDESGRSGANVLTF
NA	TRBV10-3	TRBJ2-3	13	once	TGTGCCATCAGTGAGGGGGCCACAGATACGCAGTATTTT	CAISEGATDTQYF
TRBD2	TRBV6-1	TRBJ2-2	14	NA	TGTGCCAGCAGAACTAGCGGGGGTGTCGGGGAGCTGTTTTTT	CASRTSGGVGELFF
TRBD1	TRBV10-1	TRBJ1-2	18	NA	TGCGCCAGCAGTGAGTCGATCGGGACAGGGGAATGTTGCTATGGCTACACCTTC	CASSESIGTGECCYGYTF
NA	TRBV7-8	TRBJ2-1	11	NA	TGTGCCAGCAGCGCGGGGTGGGAGCAGTTCTTC	CASSAGWEQFF
NA	TRBV6-6	TRBJ2-1	13	NA	TGTGCCAGCAGTTATAGCTTGATCGATGAGCAGTTCTTC	CASSYSLIDEQFF
TRBD2	TRBV19	TRBJ2-3	14	NA	TGTGCCAGTAACAGCGGGAGTGACTTAGATACGCAGTATTTT	CASNSGSDLDTQYF
NA	TRBV21-1	TRBJ2-1	13	NA	TGTGCCAGCAGTACTAGCGGGAGAAATGAGCAGTTCTTC	CASSTSGRNEQFF
NA	TRBV11-3	TRBJ2-1	15	NA	TGTGCCAGCAGCTCGGGCGGGGCTATCTACAATGAGCAGTTCTTC	CASSSGGAIYNEQFF
TRBD2	TRBV7-8	TRBJ2-7	16	NA	TGTGCCAGCAGCTTAGACGGGGGACTACTCTCCTACGAGCAGTACTTC	CASSLDGGLLSYEQYF
NA	TRBV7-2	TRBJ2-7	14	NA	TGTGCCAGCAGGGAGGCGGGATTAGTGGGCGAGCAGTACTTC	CASREAGLVGEQYF